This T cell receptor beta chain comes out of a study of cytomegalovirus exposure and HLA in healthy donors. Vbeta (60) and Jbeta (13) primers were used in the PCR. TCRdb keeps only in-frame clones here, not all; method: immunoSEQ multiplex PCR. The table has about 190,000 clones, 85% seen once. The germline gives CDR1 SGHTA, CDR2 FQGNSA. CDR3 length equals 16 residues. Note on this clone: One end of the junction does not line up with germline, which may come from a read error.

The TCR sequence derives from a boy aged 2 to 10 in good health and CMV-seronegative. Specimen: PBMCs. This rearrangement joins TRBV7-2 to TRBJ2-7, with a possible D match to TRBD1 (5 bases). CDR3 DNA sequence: TGTGCCAGCAGCCGAAGGGGCGGTAGTACCTCCTACGGGCAGTACTTC. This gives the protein CASSRRGGSTSYGQYF.